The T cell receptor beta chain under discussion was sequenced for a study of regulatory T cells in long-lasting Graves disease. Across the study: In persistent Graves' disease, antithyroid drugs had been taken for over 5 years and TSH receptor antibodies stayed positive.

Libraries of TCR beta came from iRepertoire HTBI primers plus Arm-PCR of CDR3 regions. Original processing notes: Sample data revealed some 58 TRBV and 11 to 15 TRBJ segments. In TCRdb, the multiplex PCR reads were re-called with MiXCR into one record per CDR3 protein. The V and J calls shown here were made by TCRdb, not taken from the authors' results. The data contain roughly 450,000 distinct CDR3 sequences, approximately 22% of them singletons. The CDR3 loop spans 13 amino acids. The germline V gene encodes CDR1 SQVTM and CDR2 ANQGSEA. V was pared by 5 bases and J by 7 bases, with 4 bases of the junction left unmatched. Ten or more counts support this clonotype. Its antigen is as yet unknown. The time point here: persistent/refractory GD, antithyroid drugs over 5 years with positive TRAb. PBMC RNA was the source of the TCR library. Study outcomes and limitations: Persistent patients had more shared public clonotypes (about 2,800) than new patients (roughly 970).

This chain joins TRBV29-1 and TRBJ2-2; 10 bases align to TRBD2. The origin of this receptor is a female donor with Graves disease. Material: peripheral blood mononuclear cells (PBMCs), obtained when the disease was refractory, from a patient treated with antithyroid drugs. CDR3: CSVWTSGGGELFF. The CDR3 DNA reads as TGCAGCGTTTGGACTAGCGGAGGCGGGGAGCTGTTTTTT.